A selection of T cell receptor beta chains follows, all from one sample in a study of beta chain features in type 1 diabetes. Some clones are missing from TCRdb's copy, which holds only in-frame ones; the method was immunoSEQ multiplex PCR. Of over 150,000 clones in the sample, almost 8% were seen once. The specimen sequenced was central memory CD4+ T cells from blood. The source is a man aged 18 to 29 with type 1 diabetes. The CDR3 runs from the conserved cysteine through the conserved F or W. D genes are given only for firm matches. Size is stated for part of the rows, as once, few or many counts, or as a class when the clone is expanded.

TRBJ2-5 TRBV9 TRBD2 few CASSIRGTSPETQYF TGTGCCAGCAGCATTCGCGGGACTAGCCCAGAGACCCAGTACTTC
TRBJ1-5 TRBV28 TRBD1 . CASSYTGGGRPQHF TGTGCCAGCAGTTATACAGGGGGGGGGCGGCCCCAGCATTTT
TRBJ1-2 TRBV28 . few CASSLLRRSNYGYTF TGTGCCAGCAGTCTCCTACGGAGGAGCAACTATGGCTACACCTTC
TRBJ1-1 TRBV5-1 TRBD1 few CASSLVDRGNTEAFF TGCGCCAGCAGCTTGGTGGACAGGGGGAACACTGAAGCTTTCTTT
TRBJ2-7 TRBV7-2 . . CASSVGDSTYEQYF TGTGCCAGCAGCGTAGGGGACTCCACCTACGAGCAGTACTTC
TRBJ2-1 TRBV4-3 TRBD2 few CASSRSLAGVLNEQFF TGCGCCAGCAGTCGAAGTCTAGCGGGGGTTTTAAATGAGCAGTTCTTC
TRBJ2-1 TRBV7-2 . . CASTLESSSNEQFF TGTGCCAGCACCCTAGAAAGCTCTTCCAATGAGCAGTTCTTC
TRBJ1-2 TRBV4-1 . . CASSQDPGRATGYTF TGCGCCAGCAGCCAAGATCCGGGCAGGGCGACAGGCTACACCTTC
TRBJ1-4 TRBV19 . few CASSMRQLRKLFF TGTGCCAGTAGTATGAGGCAGCTCCGGAAACTGTTTTTT
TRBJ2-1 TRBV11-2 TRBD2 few CASSSSGTSGFEQFF TGTGCCAGCAGCTCAAGCGGGACTAGCGGCTTTGAGCAGTTCTTC
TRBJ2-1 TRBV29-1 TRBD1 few CSVEGRQGAVEQFF TGCAGCGTTGAAGGGAGACAGGGGGCTGTTGAGCAGTTCTTC
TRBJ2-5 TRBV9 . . CASSAGQWETQYF TGTGCCAGCAGCGCCGGACAGTGGGAGACCCAGTACTTC
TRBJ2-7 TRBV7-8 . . CASSLDQGLREQYF TGTGCCAGCAGCTTGGACCAGGGATTGCGTGAGCAGTACTTC
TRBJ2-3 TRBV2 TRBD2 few CASLRTRSTQYF TGTGCCAGCCTTCGGACTAGAAGTACGCAGTATTTT
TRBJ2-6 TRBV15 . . CATSRGMEANVLTF TGTGCCACCAGCCGCGGAATGGAGGCCAACGTCCTGACTTTC
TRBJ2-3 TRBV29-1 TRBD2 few CSVAGPSGSADTQYF TGCAGCGTTGCGGGCCCTAGCGGGAGTGCAGATACGCAGTATTTT
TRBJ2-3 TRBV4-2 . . CASSLVGGTDTQYF TGTGCCAGCAGCTTAGTCGGCGGGACAGATACGCAGTATTTT
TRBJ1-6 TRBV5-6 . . CASSLNRGSPLHF TGTGCCAGCAGCCTCAATAGGGGGTCACCCCTCCACTTT
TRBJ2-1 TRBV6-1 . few CASSELAAYNEQFF TGTGCCAGCAGTGAGCTAGCTGCATACAATGAGCAGTTCTTC
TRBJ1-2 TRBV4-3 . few CASSQGRGKDGYTF TGCGCCAGCAGCCAAGGAAGGGGGAAGGATGGCTACACCTTC
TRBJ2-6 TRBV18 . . CASSPLDPGYHWSGANVLTF TGTGCCAGCTCACCACTAGACCCAGGGTATCACTGGTCTGGGGCCAACGTCCTGACTTTC
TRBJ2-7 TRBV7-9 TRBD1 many CASSLAGTAYEQYF TGTGCCAGCAGCTTAGCGGGGACAGCCTACGAGCAGTACTTC
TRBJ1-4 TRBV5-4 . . CASSIGGIGEKLFF TGTGCCAGCAGCATAGGGGGAATCGGAGAAAAACTGTTTTTT
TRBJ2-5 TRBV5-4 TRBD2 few CASSRGGWAQETQYF TGTGCCAGCAGCCGGGGGGGGTGGGCTCAGGAGACCCAGTACTTC
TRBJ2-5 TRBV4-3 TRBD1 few CASSRTGGDPWETQYF TGCGCCAGCAGCCGCACAGGGGGCGACCCTTGGGAGACCCAGTACTTC
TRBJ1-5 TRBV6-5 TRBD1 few CASSRTGINQPQHF TGTGCCAGCAGCCGGACAGGGATAAATCAGCCCCAGCATTTT
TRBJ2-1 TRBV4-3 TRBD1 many CASSPGQAYNEQFF TGCGCCAGCAGCCCAGGACAGGCCTACAATGAGCAGTTCTTC
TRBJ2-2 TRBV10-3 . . CASRPDSAFGELFF TGTGCCTCCCGCCCAGACAGTGCCTTCGGGGAGCTGTTTTTT
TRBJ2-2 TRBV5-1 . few CASSVDFSGTGELFF TGCGCCAGCAGCGTGGACTTCTCAGGCACCGGGGAGCTGTTTTTT
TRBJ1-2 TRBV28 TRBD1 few CASRQPGQGAYGYTF TGTGCCAGCAGACAACCGGGACAGGGGGCATATGGCTACACCTTC
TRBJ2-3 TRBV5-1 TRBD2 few CASSLARSGTDTQYF TGCGCCAGCAGCTTGGCGCGGAGCGGGACTGATACGCAGTATTTT
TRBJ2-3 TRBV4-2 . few CASSQGDRSTDTQYF TGTGCCAGCAGCCAAGGAGACAGAAGCACAGATACGCAGTATTTT
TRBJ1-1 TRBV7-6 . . CASSFQGVNTEAFF TGTGCCAGCAGCTTTCAAGGGGTGAACACTGAAGCTTTCTTT
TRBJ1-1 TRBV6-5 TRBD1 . CASRAGQGRKAFF TGTGCCAGCAGGGCAGGACAGGGAAGGAAAGCTTTCTTT